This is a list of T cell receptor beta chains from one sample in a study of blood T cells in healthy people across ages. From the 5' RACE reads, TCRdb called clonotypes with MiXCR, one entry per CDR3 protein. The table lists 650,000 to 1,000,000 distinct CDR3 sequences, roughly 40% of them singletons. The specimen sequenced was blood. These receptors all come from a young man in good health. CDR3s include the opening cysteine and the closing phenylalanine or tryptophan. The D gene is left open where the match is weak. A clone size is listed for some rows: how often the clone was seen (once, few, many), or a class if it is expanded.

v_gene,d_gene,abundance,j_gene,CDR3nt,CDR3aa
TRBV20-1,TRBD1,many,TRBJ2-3,TGCAGTGCTCCCAGACAGGGCGTTAGCACAGATACGCAGTATTTT,CSAPRQGVSTDTQYF
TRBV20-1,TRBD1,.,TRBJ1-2,TGCAGTGCTAAATTATCGGACAGGGACCTCTATGGCTACACCTTC,CSAKLSDRDLYGYTF
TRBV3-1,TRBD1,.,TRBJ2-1,TGTGCCAGCAGCAAAGACAGGGGTTATGAGCAGTTCTTC,CASSKDRGYEQFF
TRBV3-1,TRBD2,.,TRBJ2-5,TGTGCCAGCAGTCCAATGCTGGGACTAGAAGAGACCCAGTACTTC,CASSPMLGLEETQYF
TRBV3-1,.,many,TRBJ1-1,TGTGCCAGCAGCCAGATGGCGGGGGGAGGTGATGAAGCTTTCTTT,CASSQMAGGGDEAFF
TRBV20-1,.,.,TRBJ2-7,TGCAGTGCTAGAGACCGGAATCTATACGAGCAGTACTTC,CSARDRNLYEQYF
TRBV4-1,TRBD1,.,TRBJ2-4,TGCGCCAGCAGCCTACGGACAGGGGGTTCCAAAAACATTCAGTACTTC,CASSLRTGGSKNIQYF
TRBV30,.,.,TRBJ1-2,TGTGCCTGGAATCAGGGACCCCTTTCCACCTTC,CAWNQGPLSTF
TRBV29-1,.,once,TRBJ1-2,TGCAGCGGCGGACACTACTATGACTACACCTTC,CSGGHYYDYTF
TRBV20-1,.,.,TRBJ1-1,TGCAGTACCCGGGACTATAACACTGAAGCTTTCTTT,CSTRDYNTEAFF
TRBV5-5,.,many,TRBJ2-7,TGTGCCAGCAGCCTAGACGAGCAGTACTTC,CASSLDEQYF
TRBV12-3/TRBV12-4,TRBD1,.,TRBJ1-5,TGTGCCAGCGCTATTGACAGGGGCCGTCAGCAGCCCCAGCATTTT,CASAIDRGRQQPQHF
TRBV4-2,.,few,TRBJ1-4,TGTGCCAGCAGGGAGATTGGCCTTGCGAATCGGACAGCAAAACTGTTTTTT,CASREIGLANRTAKLFF
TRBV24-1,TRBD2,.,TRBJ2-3,TGTGCCACCAGTGCGGACTGGGAGGGAACAGATACGCAGTATTTT,CATSADWEGTDTQYF
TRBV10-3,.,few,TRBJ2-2,TGTGCCATCACCGAGACAGTCTACACCGGGGAGCTGTTTTTT,CAITETVYTGELFF
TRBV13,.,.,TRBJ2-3,TGTGCCAGCAGCACCACTAGAGACACAGATACGCAGTATTTT,CASSTTRDTDTQYF
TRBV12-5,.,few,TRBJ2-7,TGTGCTAGGAGGACGAGGGCGCAAGGGATTGTTAGCTCCTACGAGCAGTACTTC,CARRTRAQGIVSSYEQYF
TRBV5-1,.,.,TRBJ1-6,TGCGCCAGCAGTTTGTCTGGGGGGCTCAATTCACCCCTCCACTTT,CASSLSGGLNSPLHF
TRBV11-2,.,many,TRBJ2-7,TGTGCCAGCAGCTTACAATCGGCAGGGGAGCAGTACTTC,CASSLQSAGEQYF
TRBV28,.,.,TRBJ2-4,TGTGCCACCCTGGGGGGGCCCATAGCCAAAAACATTCAGTACTTC,CATLGGPIAKNIQYF
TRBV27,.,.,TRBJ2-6,TGTGCCAGCAGTTTTCAGGGTCCCTCTAACTCTGGGGCCAACGTCCTGACTTTC,CASSFQGPSNSGANVLTF
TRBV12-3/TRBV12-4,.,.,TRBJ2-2,TGTGCCAGCAGTTTAGGGGTCTCGACCGGGGAGCTGTTTTTT,CASSLGVSTGELFF
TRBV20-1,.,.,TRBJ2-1,TGCAGTGCTAAGGGTTCCGGGAATCCAGAGACCCAGTTCTTC,CSAKGSGNPETQFF